The entry below gives a single TCR beta chain sequence along with its context. The target antigen is unknown. Trimming removed 2 bases from V and 1 base from J; junction bases left unmatched: 3. The CDR3 sequence is 14 residues long. Germline V gene sequence: CDR1 SQVTM, CDR2 ANQGSEA. This record belongs to a study of beta chain features in type 1 diabetes. General study points: Shortening of TCRB CDR3s, moderate but significant, appeared in all four CD4+ subsets of Type 1 diabetes patients. Shorter templates might be favored by PCR, equally in patients and controls. Patients showed naive, central memory and Treg TCRB repertoires that appeared more similar than those of healthy donors.

Isolated RNA was reverse transcribed in full, so expressed TCRB transcripts were sequenced. Roughly 3.5 million reads per sample on average were obtained from naive, central memory and regulatory T cell samples. Profiling relied on immunoSEQ multiplex PCR, and the TCRdb table lists in-frame clones only, not all of them. The sample lists some 150,000 clones; about 50% were seen once. This clonotype was sampled from a man aged 18 to 35 in good health. The sample comprised Tregs from blood. V and J are TRBV29-1 and TRBJ2-3; TRBD2 matches 7 bases. The CDR3, as DNA: TGCAGCGTTGAAAGACTAGCAGGCACAGATACGCAGTATTTT. Its translation is CSVERLAGTDTQYF.